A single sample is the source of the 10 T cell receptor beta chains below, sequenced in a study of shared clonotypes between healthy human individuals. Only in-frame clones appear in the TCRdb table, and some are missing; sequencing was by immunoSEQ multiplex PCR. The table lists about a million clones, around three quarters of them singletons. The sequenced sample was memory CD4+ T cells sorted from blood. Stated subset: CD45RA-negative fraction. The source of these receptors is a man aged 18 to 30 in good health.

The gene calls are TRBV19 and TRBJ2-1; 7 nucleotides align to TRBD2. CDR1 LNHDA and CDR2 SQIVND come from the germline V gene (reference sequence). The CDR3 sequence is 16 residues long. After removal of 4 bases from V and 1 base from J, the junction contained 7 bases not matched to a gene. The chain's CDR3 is CASSTQPRESYNEQFF. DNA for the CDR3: TGTGCCAGTAGTACCCAGCCGCGGGAGTCCTACAATGAGCAGTTCTTC.

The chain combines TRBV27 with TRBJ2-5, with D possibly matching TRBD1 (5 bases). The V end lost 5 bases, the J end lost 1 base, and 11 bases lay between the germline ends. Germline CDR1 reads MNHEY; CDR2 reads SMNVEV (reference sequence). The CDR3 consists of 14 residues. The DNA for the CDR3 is TGTGCCAGCAGTGCTAGGACATTCCAAGAGACCCAGTACTTC. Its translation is CASSARTFQETQYF.

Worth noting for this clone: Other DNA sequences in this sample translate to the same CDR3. CDR3 in DNA: TGTGCCTGGAGTGTGGGTAGAGGTGAGCAGTACTTC. It encodes CAWSVGRGEQYF. The V and J genes are TRBV30 and TRBJ2-7; the D is unclear. The CDR3 is 12 amino acids. Germline CDR1 GTSNPN, CDR2 SVGIG (reference sequence). Deletions cut 0 bases from V and 7 bases from J, with 10 bases between.

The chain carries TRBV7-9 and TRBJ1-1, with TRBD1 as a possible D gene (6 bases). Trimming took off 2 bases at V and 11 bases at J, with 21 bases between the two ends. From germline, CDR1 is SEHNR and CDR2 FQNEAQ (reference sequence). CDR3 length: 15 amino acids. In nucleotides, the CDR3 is TGTGCCAGCAGCTTACAACCGGCAGGGGCCCCGGAGGCTTTCTTT. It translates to CASSLQPAGAPEAFF.

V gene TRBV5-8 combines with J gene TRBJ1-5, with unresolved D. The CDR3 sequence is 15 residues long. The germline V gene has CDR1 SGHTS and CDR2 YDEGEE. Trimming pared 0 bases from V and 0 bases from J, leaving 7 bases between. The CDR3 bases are TGTGCCAGCAGCTTGGGTGTCTCTAGCAATCAGCCCCAGCATTTT. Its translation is CASSLGVSSNQPQHF.

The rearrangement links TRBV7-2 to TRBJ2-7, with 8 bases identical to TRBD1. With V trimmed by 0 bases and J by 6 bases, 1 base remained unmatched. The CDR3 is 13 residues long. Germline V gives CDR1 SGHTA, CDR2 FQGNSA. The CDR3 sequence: CASSLATGGEQYF. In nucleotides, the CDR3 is TGTGCCAGCAGCTTAGCCACAGGGGGCGAGCAGTACTTC.

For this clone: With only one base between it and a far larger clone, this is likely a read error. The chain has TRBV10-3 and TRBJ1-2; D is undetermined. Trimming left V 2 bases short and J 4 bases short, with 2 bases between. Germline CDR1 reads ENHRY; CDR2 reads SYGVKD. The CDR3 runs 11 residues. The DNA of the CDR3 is TGTGCCATCAGTGAGCCCTATGGCTACACCTTC. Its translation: CAISEPYGYTF.

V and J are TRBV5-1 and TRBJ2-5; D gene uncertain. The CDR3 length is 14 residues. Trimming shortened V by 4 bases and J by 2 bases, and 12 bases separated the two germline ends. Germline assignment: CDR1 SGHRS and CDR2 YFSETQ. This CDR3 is CASSTNSGQETQYF. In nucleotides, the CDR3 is TGCGCCAGCAGCACCAACTCGGGTCAAGAGACCCAGTACTTC.

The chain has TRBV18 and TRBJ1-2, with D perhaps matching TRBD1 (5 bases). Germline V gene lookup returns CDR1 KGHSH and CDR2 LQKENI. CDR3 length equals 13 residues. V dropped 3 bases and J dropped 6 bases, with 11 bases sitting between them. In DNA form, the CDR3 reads TGTGCCAGCTCACCTCAGGACACCCATGGCTACACCTTC. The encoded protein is CASSPQDTHGYTF.

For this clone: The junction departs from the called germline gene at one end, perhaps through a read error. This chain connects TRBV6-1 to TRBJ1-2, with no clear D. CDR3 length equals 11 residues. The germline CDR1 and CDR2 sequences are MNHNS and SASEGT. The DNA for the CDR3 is TGTGCCAGCAGGGAAGGCTATGGCTACACCTTC. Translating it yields CASREGYGYTF.